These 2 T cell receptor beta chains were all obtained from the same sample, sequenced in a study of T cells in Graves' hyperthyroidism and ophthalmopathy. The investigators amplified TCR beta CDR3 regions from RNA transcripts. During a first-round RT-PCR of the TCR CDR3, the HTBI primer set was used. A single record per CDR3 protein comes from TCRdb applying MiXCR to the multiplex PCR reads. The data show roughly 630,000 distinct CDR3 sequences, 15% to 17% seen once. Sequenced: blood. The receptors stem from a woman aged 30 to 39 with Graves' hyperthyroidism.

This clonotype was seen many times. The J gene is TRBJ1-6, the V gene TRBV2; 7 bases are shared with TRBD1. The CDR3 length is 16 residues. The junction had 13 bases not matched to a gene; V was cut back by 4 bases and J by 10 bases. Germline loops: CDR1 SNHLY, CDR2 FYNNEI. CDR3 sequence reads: CASSVTGRLKGSPLHF. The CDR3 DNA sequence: TGTGCCAGCAGTGTGACAGGGCGGTTAAAAGGCTCACCCCTCCACTTT.

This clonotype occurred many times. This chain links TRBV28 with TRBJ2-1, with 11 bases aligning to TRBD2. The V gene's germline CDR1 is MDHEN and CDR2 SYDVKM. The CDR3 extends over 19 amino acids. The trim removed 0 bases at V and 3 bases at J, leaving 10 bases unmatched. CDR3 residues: CASSLWVTSGNRNYNEQFF. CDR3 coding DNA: TGTGCCAGCAGTTTATGGGTGACTAGCGGGAATCGGAACTACAATGAGCAGTTCTTC.